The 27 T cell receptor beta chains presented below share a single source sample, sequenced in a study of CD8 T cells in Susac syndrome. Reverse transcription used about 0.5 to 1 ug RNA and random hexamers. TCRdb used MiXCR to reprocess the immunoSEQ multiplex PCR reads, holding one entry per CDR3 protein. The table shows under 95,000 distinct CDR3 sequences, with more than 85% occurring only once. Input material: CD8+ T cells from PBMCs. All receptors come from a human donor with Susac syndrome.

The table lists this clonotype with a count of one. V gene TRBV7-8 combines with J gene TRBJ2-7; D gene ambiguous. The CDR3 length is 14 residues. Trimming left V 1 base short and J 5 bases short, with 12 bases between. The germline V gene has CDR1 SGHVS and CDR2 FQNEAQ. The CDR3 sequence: CASSLGSQADEQYF. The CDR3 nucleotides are TGTGCCAGCAGCTTAGGGAGCCAGGCCGACGAGCAGTACTTC.

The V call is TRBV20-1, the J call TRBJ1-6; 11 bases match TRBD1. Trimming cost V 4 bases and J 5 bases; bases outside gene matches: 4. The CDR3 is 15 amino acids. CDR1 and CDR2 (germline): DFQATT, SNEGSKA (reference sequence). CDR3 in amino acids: CSATGTGGDNSPLHF. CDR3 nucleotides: TGCAGTGCTACCGGGACAGGGGGAGATAATTCACCCCTCCACTTT.

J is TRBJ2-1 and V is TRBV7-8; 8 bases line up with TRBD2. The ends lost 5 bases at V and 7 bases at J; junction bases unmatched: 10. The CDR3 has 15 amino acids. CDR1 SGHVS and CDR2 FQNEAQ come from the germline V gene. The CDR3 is CASSQTSDPRNEQFF. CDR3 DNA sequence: TGTGCCAGCAGCCAGACTAGCGACCCTAGGAATGAGCAGTTCTTC.

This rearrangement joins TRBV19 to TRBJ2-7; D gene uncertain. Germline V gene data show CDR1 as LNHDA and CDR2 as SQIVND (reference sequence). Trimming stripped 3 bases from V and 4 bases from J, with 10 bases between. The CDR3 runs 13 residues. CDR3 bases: TGTGCCAGTAGTATGCCGGCCGGTTACGAGCAGTACTTC. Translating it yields CASSMPAGYEQYF.

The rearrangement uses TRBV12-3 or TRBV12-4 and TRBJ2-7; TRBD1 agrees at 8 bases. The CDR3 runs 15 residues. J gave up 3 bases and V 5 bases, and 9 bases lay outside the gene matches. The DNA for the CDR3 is TGTGCCAGCAGTCCCCCCGCAGGGGGCTTCTACGAGCAGTACTTC. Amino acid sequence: CASSPPAGGFYEQYF.

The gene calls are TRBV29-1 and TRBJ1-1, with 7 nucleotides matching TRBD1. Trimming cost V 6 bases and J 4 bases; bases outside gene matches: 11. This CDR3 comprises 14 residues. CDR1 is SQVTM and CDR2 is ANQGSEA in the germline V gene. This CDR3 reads CSVVTGTLGTEAFF. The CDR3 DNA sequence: TGCAGCGTCGTGACAGGGACTTTGGGCACTGAAGCTTTCTTT. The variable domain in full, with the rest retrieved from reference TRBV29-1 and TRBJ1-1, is SAVISQKPSRDICQRGTSLTIQCQVDSQVTMMFWYRQQPGQSLTLIATANQGSEATYESGFVIDKFPISRPNLTFSTLTVSNMSPEDSSIYLCSVVTGTLGTEAFFGQGTRLTVV.

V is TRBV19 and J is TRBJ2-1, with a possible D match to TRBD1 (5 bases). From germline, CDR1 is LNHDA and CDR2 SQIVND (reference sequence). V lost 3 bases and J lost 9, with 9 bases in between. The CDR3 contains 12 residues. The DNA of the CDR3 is TGTGCCAGTAGTATCCAGGGAAGTGAGCAGTTCTTC. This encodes CASSIQGSEQFF.

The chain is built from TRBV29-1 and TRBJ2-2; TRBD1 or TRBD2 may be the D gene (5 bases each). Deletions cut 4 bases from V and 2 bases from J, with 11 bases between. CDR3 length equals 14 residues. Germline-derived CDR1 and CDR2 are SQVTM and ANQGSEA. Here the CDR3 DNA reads TGCAGCGTTGTCGGGGCGGTAAACACCGGGGAGCTGTTTTTT. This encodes CSVVGAVNTGELFF.

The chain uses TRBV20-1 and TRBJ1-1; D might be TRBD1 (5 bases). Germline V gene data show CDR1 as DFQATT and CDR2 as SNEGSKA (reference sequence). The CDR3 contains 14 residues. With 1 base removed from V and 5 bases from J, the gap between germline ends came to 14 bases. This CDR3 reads CSARVEGMITEAFF. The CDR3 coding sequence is TGCAGTGCTAGAGTAGAGGGGATGATAACTGAAGCTTTCTTT.

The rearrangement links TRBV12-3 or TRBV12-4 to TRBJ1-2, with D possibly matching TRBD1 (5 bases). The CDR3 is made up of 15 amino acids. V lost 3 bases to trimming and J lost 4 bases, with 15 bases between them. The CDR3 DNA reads TGTGCCAGCAGTTTGGCACAGGCCGATATCTATGGCTACACCTTC. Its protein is CASSLAQADIYGYTF.

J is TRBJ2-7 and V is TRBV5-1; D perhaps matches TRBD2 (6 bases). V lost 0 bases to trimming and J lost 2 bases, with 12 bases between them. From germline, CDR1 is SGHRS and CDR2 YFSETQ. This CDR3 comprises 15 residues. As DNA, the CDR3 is TGCGCCAGCAGCTTGGCTAGCGATGCCACCTACGAGCAGTACTTC. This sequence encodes CASSLASDATYEQYF.

The CDR3 protein is CASRGIDETGELFF. The CDR3, as DNA: TGTGCCAGCAGGGGTATCGACGAAACCGGGGAGCTGTTTTTT. The chain has TRBV6-2 or TRBV6-3 and TRBJ2-2, with D unresolved. Trimming took 6 bases from V and 5 from J, leaving 13 bases between them. Germline CDR1 reads MNHEY; CDR2 reads SVGEGT. CDR3 length: 14 residues.

The CDR3 spells CSARTLTDTQYF. In DNA form, the CDR3 reads TGCAGTGCTCGTACCCTCACAGATACGCAGTATTTT. V gene TRBV20-1 combines with J gene TRBJ2-3; D uncertain. This CDR3 has 12 amino acids. V shed 5 bases and J shed 2 bases, with 8 bases lying between them. Germline CDR1 reads DFQATT; CDR2 reads SNEGSKA (reference sequence).

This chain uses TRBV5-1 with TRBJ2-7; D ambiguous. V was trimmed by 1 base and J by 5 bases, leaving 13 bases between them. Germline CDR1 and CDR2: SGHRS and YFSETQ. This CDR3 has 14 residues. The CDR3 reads CASSLYWELHEQYF. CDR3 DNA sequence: TGCGCCAGCAGCTTGTACTGGGAATTACACGAGCAGTACTTC.

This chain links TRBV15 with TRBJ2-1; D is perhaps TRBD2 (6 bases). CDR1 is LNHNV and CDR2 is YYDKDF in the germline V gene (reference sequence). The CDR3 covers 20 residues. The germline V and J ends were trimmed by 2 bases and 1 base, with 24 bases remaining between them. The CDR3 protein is CATSRPSGEVHLGSYNEQFF. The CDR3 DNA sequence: TGTGCCACCAGCAGACCATCCGGGGAGGTCCACCTCGGGTCCTACAATGAGCAGTTCTTC. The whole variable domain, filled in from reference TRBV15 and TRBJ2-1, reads DAMVIQNPRYQVTQFGKPVTLSCSQTLNHNVMYWYQQKSSQAPKLLFHYYDKDFNNEADTPDNFQSRRPNTSFCFLDIRSPGLGDTAMYLCATSRPSGEVHLGSYNEQFFGPGTRLTVL.

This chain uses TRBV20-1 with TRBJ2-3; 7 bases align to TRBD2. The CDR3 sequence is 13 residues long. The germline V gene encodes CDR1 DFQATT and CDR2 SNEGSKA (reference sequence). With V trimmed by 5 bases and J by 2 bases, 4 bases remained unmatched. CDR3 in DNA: TGCAGTGCTGGGGGGGACGACACAGATACGCAGTATTTT. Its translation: CSAGGDDTDTQYF.

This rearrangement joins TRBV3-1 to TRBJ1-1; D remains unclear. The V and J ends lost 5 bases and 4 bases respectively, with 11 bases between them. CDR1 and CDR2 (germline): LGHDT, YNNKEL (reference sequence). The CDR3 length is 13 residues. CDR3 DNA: TGTGCCAGCAGCGAGACCCGCTCCACTGAAGCTTTCTTT. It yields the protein CASSETRSTEAFF.

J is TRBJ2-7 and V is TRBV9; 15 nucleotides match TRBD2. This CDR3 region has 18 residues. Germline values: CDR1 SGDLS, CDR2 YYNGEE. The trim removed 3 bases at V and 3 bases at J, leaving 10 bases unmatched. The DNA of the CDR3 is TGTGCCAGCAGCGCAGGACTAGCGGGAGGGCCAGGTAGCTACGAGCAGTACTTC. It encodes CASSAGLAGGPGSYEQYF.

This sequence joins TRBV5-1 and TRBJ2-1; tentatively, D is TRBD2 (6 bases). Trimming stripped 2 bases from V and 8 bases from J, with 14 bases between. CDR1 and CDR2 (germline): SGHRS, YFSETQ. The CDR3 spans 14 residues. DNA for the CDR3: TGCGCCAGCAGCTTTAGCGGCCTCGCCGATGAGCAGTTCTTC. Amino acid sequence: CASSFSGLADEQFF.

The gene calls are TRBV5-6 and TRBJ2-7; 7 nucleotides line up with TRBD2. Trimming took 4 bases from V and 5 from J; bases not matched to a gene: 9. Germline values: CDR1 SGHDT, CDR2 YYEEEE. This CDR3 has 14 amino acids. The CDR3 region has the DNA TGTGCCAGCAGCCCCCAGGGACTATATCACGAGCAGTACTTC. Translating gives CASSPQGLYHEQYF.

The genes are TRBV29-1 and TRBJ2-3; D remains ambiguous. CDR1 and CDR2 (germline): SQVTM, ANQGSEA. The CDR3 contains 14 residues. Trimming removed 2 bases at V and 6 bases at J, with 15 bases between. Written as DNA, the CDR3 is TGCAGCGTTGAACTAGTGGGTTCGCTTGATACGCAGTATTTT. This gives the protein CSVELVGSLDTQYF.

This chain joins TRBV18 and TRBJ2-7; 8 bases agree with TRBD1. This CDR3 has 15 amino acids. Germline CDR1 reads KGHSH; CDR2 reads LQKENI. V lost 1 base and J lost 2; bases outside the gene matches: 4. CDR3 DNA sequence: TGTGCCAGCTCACCACGGCACAGGGGGACCTACGAGCAGTACTTC. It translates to CASSPRHRGTYEQYF.

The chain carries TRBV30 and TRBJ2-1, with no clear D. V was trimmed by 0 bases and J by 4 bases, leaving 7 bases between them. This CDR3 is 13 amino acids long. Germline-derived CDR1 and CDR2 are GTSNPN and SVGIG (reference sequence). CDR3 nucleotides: TGTGCCTGGAGTGTAGGTGCTTACAATGAGCAGTTCTTC. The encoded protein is CAWSVGAYNEQFF.

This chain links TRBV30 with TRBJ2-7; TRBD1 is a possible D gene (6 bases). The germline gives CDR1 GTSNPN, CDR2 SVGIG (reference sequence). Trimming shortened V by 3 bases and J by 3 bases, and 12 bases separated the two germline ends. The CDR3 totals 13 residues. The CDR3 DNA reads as TGTGCCTGGAGATCGGGACAAAGCTACGAGCAGTACTTC. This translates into CAWRSGQSYEQYF.

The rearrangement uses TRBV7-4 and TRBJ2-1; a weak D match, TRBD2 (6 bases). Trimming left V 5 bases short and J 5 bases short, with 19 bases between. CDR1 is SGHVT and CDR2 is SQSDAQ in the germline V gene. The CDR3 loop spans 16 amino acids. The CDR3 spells CASSTSVLASNNEQFF. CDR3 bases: TGTGCCAGCAGCACTTCGGTGCTAGCGTCAAACAATGAGCAGTTCTTC.

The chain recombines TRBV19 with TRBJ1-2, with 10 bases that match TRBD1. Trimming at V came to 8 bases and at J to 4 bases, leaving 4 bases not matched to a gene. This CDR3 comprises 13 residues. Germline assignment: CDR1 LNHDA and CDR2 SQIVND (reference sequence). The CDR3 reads CASGTGAAYGYTF. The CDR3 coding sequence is TGTGCCAGTGGGACAGGGGCGGCCTATGGCTACACCTTC.

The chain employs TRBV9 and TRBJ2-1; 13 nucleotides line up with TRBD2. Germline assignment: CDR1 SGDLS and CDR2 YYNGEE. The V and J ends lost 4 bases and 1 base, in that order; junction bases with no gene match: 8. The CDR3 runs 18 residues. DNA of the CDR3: TGTGCCAGCAGCCTTCGGACTAGCGGGGGCCTTTCCTACAATGAGCAGTTCTTC. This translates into CASSLRTSGGLSYNEQFF.